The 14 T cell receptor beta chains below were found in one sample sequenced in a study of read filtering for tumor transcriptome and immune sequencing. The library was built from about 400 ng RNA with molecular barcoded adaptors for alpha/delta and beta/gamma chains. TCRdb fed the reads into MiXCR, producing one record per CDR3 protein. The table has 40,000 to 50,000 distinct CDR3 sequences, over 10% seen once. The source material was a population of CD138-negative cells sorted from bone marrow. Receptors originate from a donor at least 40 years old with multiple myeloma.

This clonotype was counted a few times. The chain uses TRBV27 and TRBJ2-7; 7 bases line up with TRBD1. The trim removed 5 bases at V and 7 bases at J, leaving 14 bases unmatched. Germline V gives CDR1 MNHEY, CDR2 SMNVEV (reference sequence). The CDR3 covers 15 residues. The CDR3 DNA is TGTGCCAGCAGTCAAACCGGGACAGCCCTCGGTGAGCAGTACTTC. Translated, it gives CASSQTGTALGEQYF.

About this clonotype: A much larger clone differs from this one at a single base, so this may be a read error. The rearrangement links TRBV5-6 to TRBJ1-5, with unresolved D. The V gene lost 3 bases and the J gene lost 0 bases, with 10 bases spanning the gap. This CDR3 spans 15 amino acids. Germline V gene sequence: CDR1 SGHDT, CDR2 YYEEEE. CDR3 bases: TGTGCCAGCAGCTCCTGGGCCGTTAGCAATCAGCCCCAGCATTTT. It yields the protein CASSSWAVSNQPQHF.

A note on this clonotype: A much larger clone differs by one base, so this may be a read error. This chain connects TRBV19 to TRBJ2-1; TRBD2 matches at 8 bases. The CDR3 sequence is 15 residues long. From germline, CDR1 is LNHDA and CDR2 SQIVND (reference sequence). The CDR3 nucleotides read TGTGCCAGTAGCGGGAGGGGCAGTCCCTACAAGGAGCAGTTCTTC. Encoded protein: CASSGRGSPYKEQFF.

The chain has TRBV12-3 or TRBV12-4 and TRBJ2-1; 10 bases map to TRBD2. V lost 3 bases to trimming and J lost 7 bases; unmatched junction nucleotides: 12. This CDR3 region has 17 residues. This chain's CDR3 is CASSFLPVSGRSNEQFF. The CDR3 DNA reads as TGTGCCAGCAGTTTCCTTCCGGTTAGCGGGAGGTCTAATGAGCAGTTCTTC.

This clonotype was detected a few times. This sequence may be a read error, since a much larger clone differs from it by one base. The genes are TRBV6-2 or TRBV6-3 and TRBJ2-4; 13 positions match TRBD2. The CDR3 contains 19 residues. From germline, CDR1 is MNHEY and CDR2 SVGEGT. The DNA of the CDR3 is TGTGCCAGCAGTTACGTCGTAGGGACTAGCGGGAAAGCCATAAACATTCAGTACTTC. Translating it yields CASSYVVGTSGKAINIQYF.

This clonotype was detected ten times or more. This CDR3 is CASSSRGGKSPPYEQYF. The CDR3 DNA reads as TGTGCCAGCAGTTCCCGGGGAGGCAAATCTCCCCCCTACGAGCAGTACTTC. The chain links TRBV28 to TRBJ2-7; the D gene is possibly TRBD2 (6 bases). Trimming pared 4 bases from V and 2 bases from J, leaving 21 bases between. Germline-derived CDR1 and CDR2 are MDHEN and SYDVKM. This CDR3 spans 17 amino acids.

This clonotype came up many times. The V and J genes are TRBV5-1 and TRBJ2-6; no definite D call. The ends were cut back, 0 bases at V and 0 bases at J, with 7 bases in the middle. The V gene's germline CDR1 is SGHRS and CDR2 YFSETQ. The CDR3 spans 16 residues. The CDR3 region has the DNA TGCGCCAGCAGCTTGGCCGAAGGCTCTGGGGCCAACGTCCTGACTTTC. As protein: CASSLAEGSGANVLTF.

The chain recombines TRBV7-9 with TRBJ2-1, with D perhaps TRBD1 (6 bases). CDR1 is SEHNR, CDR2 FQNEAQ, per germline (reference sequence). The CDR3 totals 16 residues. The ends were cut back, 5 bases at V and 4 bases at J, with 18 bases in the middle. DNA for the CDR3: TGTGCCAGCAGCCTAAATGGGGGCGCATTATACAATGAGCAGTTCTTC. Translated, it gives CASSLNGGALYNEQFF.

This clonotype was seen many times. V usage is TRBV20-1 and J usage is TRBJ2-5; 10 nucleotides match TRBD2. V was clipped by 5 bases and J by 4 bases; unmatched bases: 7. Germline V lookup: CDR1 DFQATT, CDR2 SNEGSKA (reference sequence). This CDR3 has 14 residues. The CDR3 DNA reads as TGCAGTGCTCCTAGCGGGAGTTGGTCAGAGACCCAGTACTTC. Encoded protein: CSAPSGSWSETQYF.

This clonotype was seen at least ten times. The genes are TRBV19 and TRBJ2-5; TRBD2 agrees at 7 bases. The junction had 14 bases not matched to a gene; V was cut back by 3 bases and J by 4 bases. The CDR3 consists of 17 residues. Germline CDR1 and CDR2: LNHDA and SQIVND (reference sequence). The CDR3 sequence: CASSMWIGPTGGETQYF. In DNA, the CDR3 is TGTGCCAGTAGTATGTGGATCGGGCCTACGGGGGGAGAGACCCAGTACTTC.

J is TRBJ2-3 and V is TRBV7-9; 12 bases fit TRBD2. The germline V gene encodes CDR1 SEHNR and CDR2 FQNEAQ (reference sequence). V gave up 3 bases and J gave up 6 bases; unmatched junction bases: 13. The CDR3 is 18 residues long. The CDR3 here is CASSFSSLTSGSWDTQYF. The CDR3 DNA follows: TGTGCCAGCAGCTTCTCTTCTCTGACTAGCGGGAGTTGGGATACGCAGTATTTT.

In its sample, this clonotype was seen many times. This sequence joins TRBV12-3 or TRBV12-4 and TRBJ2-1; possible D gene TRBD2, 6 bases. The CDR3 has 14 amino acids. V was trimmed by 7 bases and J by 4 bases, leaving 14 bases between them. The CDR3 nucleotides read TGTGCCAGCACCTTAGGTGGGAGGTACAATGAGCAGTTCTTC. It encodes CASTLGGRYNEQFF.

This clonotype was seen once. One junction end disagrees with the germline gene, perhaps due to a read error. This CDR3 is CTSRPPGPRDNEQFF. The CDR3 DNA is TGTACCAGCAGGCCTCCGGGACCCAGGGACAATGAACAGTTCTTC. J is TRBJ2-1 and V is TRBV28; D perhaps matches TRBD1 (6 bases). Germline V gene sequence: CDR1 MDHEN, CDR2 SYDVKM. This CDR3 contains 15 residues. The variable domain in full, completed from reference TRBV28 and TRBJ2-1, reads DVKVTQSSRYLVKRTGEKVFLECVQDMDHENMFWYRQDPGLGLRLIYFSYDVKMKEKGDIPEGYSVSREKKERFSLILESASTNQTSMYLCTSRPPGPRDNEQFFGPGTRLTVL.

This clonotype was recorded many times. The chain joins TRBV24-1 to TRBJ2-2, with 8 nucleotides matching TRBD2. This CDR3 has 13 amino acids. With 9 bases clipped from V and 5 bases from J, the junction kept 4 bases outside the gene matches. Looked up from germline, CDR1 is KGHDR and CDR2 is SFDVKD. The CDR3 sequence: CATESSGTGELFF. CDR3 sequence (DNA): TGTGCCACCGAGTCTAGCGGGACCGGGGAGCTGTTTTTT.